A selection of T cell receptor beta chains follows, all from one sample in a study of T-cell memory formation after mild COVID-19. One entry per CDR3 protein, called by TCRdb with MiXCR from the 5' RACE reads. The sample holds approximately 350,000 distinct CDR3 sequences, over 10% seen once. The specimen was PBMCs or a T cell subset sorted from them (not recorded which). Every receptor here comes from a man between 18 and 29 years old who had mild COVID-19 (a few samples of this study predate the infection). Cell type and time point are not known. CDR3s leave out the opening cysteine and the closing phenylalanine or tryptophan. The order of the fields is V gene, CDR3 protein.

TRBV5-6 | ASSSGFPWGNEQF
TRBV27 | ASSLGLAGDQTGELF
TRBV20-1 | SAPRWGRVNEQF
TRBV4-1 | ASSQGGQSSYNEQF
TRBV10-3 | AIRDKGTGTTDTQY
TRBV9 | ASSVGQGVYTGELF
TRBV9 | ASSAGTGRNIQY
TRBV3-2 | ASSQDPRGAYEQY
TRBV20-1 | SAEDRVDTQY
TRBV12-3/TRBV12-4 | ASRGFGNQPQH
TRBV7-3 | ASSSSATDTQY
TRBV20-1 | SASGGGSVYNEQF